This entry lists 31 T cell receptor beta chains sequenced from one sample in a study of T cell repertoires in cytomegalovirus infection. TCRdb analysed the reads with MiXCR anew, one entry per CDR3 protein. The sample yields 680,000 or so distinct CDR3 sequences, 35% seen once. Material: PBMCs. The source is a human donor in good health (CMV status not recorded). Some clones in this sample may be carry-over from other donors' samples.

Note on this clonotype: A much larger clone differs from this one at a single base, so this may be a read error. Because the CDR3 is missing its conserved closing phenylalanine or tryptophan, this is likely a read error. The chain has TRBV7-2 and TRBJ2-1, with 10 nucleotides matching TRBD1. Per germline, CDR1 SGHTA and CDR2 FQGNSA. This CDR3 has 16 residues. V shed 1 base, J shed 6 bases, and the junction held 6 bases outside the gene matches. The CDR3 DNA reads as TGTGCCAGCAGCTTAGGGGGGACAGGGGCACGCAATGAGCAGTTCTTA. Translation: CASSLGGTGARNEQFL.

The sample holds many counts of this clonotype. DNA of the CDR3: TGTGCCATCAGTGAGTCTGGGACGGTTGAAGCTTTCTTT. It translates to CAISESGTVEAFF. The genes are TRBV10-3 and TRBJ1-1; D might be TRBD1 (5 bases). The V gene's germline CDR1 is ENHRY and CDR2 SYGVKD. V was cut by 0 bases and J by 7 bases, with 9 bases left in between. The CDR3 runs 13 residues.

This chain uses TRBV6-5 with TRBJ1-1; D is undetermined. This CDR3 contains 14 residues. Germline assignment: CDR1 MNHEY and CDR2 SVGAGI. V dropped 3 bases and J dropped 1 base, with 9 bases sitting between them. The CDR3 here is CASSYSWANTEAFF. The CDR3 region has the DNA TGTGCCAGCAGTTATTCTTGGGCGAACACTGAAGCTTTCTTT.

This clonotype was observed a handful of times. The V and J genes are TRBV7-9 and TRBJ1-2, with TRBD1 matching 12 bases. Per the germline V gene, CDR1 is SEHNR and CDR2 is FQNEAQ (reference sequence). The CDR3 loop spans 17 amino acids. The junction had 12 bases not matched to a gene; V was cut back by 6 bases and J by 4 bases. This CDR3 is CASSNPGTGGAGYGYTF. Here the CDR3 DNA reads TGTGCCAGCAGTAATCCCGGGACAGGGGGCGCGGGCTATGGCTACACCTTC.

This clonotype has ten or more counts. The rearrangement links TRBV12-3 or TRBV12-4 to TRBJ1-3; the D gene is possibly TRBD1 (6 bases). This CDR3 is 18 amino acids long. Trimming took 2 bases from V and 0 from J, leaving 17 bases between them. In DNA, the CDR3 is TGTGCCAGCAGTTTATATATCGGGGGCGCCAGCTCTGGAAACACCATATATTTT. Translation gives CASSLYIGGASSGNTIYF.

This chain joins TRBV6-2 or TRBV6-3 and TRBJ2-3; no clear D gene. The germline gives CDR1 MNHEY, CDR2 SVGEGT. The CDR3 has 13 residues. The ends were cut back, 10 bases at V and 0 bases at J, with 11 bases in the middle. In DNA, the CDR3 is TGTGCCACCGAGACAACCAGCACAGATACGCAGTATTTT. Translating gives CATETTSTDTQYF.

The sample holds a few counts of this clonotype. V gene TRBV6-2 or TRBV6-3 combines with J gene TRBJ2-1; 16 nucleotides match TRBD2. There are 17 residues in the CDR3. The ends lost 6 bases at V and 8 bases at J; junction bases unmatched: 10. The germline V gene has CDR1 MNHEY and CDR2 SVGEGT. The CDR3: CASRPGLAGGPGYEQFF. The CDR3 region has the DNA TGTGCCAGCAGGCCGGGACTAGCGGGGGGGCCCGGCTATGAGCAGTTCTTC.

This clonotype was found a few times. V and J are TRBV28 and TRBJ2-6, with a weak D call TRBD2 (5 bases). There are 15 residues in the CDR3. V was pared by 8 bases and J by 0 bases, with 11 bases between. Germline CDR1 reads MDHEN; CDR2 reads SYDVKM. The CDR3 nucleotides are TGTGCCAGCCGTACGGGATCCTCTGGGGCCAACGTCCTGACTTTC. Residues: CASRTGSSGANVLTF.

The chain is built from TRBV5-4 and TRBJ2-2; 8 nucleotides agree with TRBD1. This CDR3 is built from 15 residues. Unmatched junction bases numbered 5, after V lost 4 bases and J lost 3 bases. CDR1 SGHNT and CDR2 YYREEE come from the germline V gene (reference sequence). The CDR3 is CASSRPGQDTGELFF. CDR3 sequence (DNA): TGTGCCAGCAGCCGCCCGGGACAGGACACCGGGGAGCTGTTTTTT.

This clonotype was recorded a few times. V gene TRBV4-1 combines with J gene TRBJ2-3; TRBD1 aligns across 10 bases. The CDR3 totals 15 residues. The germline CDR1 and CDR2 sequences are MGHRA and YSYEKL. The V segment lost 4 bases and the J segment 4 bases; nucleotides outside the gene matches: 5. In DNA form, the CDR3 reads TGCGCCAGCAGCCGCTCAGGACAGGGGGCAGATACGCAGTATTTT. Amino acids: CASSRSGQGADTQYF.

This clonotype was seen once. The rearrangement uses TRBV12-3 or TRBV12-4 and TRBJ1-4, with no clear D. The CDR3 is 12 amino acids. Between the trimmed V and J ends, which lost 5 bases and 7 bases, there was a span of 8 bases. The CDR3 sequence is CASSITPEKLFF. CDR3 nucleotide sequence: TGTGCCAGCAGTATAACACCTGAAAAACTGTTTTTT.

Comment on this clonotype: A much larger clonotype is one base distant, so this may be a read error. Because the CDR3 is missing its conserved closing phenylalanine or tryptophan, this is likely a read error. The chain is built from TRBV7-6 and TRBJ2-7, with 9 bases lining up with TRBD1. After removal of 3 bases from V and 7 bases from J, the junction contained 7 bases not matched to a gene. This CDR3 has 14 amino acids. The V gene's germline CDR1 is SGHVS and CDR2 FNYEAQ. The CDR3 DNA follows: TGTGCCAGCAGCTTGAACAACAGGGGGCGGGAGCAGTACTTA. It specifies CASSLNNRGREQYL.

This clonotype was found a few times. The rearrangement uses TRBV19 and TRBJ1-2; no definite D call. This CDR3 region has 12 residues. Per germline, CDR1 LNHDA and CDR2 SQIVND (reference sequence). Trimming left V 8 bases short and J 2 bases short, with 9 bases between. Here the CDR3 reads CASRGSNYGYTF. DNA of the CDR3: TGTGCCAGTCGGGGATCGAACTATGGCTACACCTTC.

V gene TRBV5-1 combines with J gene TRBJ1-1; D is uncertain. The CDR3 has 14 residues. V was shortened by 0 bases and J by 0 bases, with 6 bases between the two germline ends. The V gene's germline CDR1 is SGHRS and CDR2 YFSETQ. The CDR3 sequence is CASSLAVLNTEAFF. CDR3 coding DNA: TGCGCCAGCAGCTTGGCAGTTTTGAACACTGAAGCTTTCTTT.

On this clonotype itself: The conserved closing phenylalanine or tryptophan is absent in this CDR3, likely reflecting a read error. V is TRBV12-3 or TRBV12-4 and J is TRBJ2-7, with D perhaps TRBD2 (5 bases). This CDR3 comprises 14 residues. Trimming pared 4 bases from V and 5 bases from J, leaving 15 bases between. As DNA, the CDR3 is TGTGCCAGCAGTTCCCCCTCTGGGCGGGACGAGCAGTACTAC. This sequence encodes CASSSPSGRDEQYY.

The chain has TRBV12-3 or TRBV12-4 and TRBJ1-5; possibly TRBD1 for D (5 bases). The CDR3 length is 17 residues. Trimming stripped 5 bases from V and 0 bases from J, with 17 bases between. This chain's CDR3 is CASSGSWTGDSNQPQHF. In DNA form, the CDR3 reads TGTGCCAGCAGTGGCTCCTGGACGGGGGATAGCAATCAGCCCCAGCATTTT.

The CDR3 bases are TGCAGCGTTGAAGGCCTGGCCGGGGTCCCGACAGATACGCAGTATTTT. Residues: CSVEGLAGVPTDTQYF. The V gene is TRBV29-1, the J gene TRBJ2-3, with D maybe TRBD2 (5 bases). V was shortened by 1 base and J by 3 bases, with 17 bases between the two germline ends. The CDR3 is 16 amino acids. From germline, CDR1 is SQVTM and CDR2 ANQGSEA.

The CDR3 reads CASIMYPRDNEQFF. The CDR3 bases are TGTGCCAGTATTATGTATCCTCGAGACAATGAGCAGTTCTTC. This sequence joins TRBV19 and TRBJ2-1, with D unclear. The CDR3 length is 14 residues. Trimming took 7 bases from V and 5 from J, leaving 15 bases between them. Germline values: CDR1 LNHDA, CDR2 SQIVND (reference sequence).

This clonotype was found a few times. The rearrangement links TRBV6-1 to TRBJ2-2; 10 bases line up with TRBD1. J lost 5 bases, V lost 5 bases, and 5 bases had no gene match. The CDR3 sequence is 15 residues long. The germline V gene encodes CDR1 MNHNS and CDR2 SASEGT. CDR3 protein: CASSLRDRGTGELFF. Written as DNA, the CDR3 is TGTGCCAGCAGTCTCCGGGACAGGGGTACCGGGGAGCTGTTTTTT.

This clonotype was counted a few times. The V and J genes are TRBV19 and TRBJ2-7; D assignment may be TRBD1 or TRBD2 (6 bases each). Trimming took 5 bases from V and 2 from J, leaving 16 bases between them. Per germline, CDR1 LNHDA and CDR2 SQIVND (reference sequence). The CDR3 extends over 15 amino acids. CDR3 nucleotide sequence: TGTGCCAGTAGTCCTCTGGGGGGCTTTACCTACGAGCAGTACTTC. Translation: CASSPLGGFTYEQYF.

This clonotype was recorded at least ten times. The chain carries TRBV28 and TRBJ2-3, with TRBD1 identical over 8 bases. The CDR3 extends over 17 amino acids. CDR1 and CDR2 from the germline V gene are MDHEN and SYDVKM. Losses at the gene ends were 3 bases for V and 0 bases for J; bases not matched to a gene: 8. CDR3 sequence: CASSFNPTGASTDTQYF. CDR3 in DNA: TGTGCCAGCAGTTTTAATCCGACAGGGGCCAGCACAGATACGCAGTATTTT.

The rearrangement links TRBV20-1 to TRBJ1-5; D ambiguous. Germline loops: CDR1 DFQATT, CDR2 SNEGSKA (reference sequence). The length of the CDR3 is 15 residues. V lost 3 bases and J 1 base, leaving 13 bases between the germline ends. Here the CDR3 reads CSASFAPGSNQPQHF. The DNA of the CDR3 is TGCAGTGCTAGTTTTGCCCCGGGGAGCAATCAGCCCCAGCATTTT.

The chain is built from TRBV24-1 and TRBJ2-4; D possibly matches TRBD1 or TRBD2 (6 bases each). V was clipped by 9 bases and J by 6 bases, with 17 bases between them. Germline assignment: CDR1 KGHDR and CDR2 SFDVKD. CDR3 length: 14 amino acids. The CDR3 bases are TGTGCCACCGGACGGGGAAGGGGGGTAAACATTCAGTACTTC. Translated, it gives CATGRGRGVNIQYF.

CDR3 in DNA: TGTGCCAGCAGCCAAGATCTTGGGACAAACTTACAAGAGACCCAGTACTTC. Its protein product is CASSQDLGTNLQETQYF. V usage is TRBV14 and J usage is TRBJ2-5, with D possibly TRBD1 on 6 matching bases. The CDR3 contains 17 residues. The V and J ends lost 0 bases and 2 bases respectively, with 16 bases between them. Germline CDR1 is SGHDN and CDR2 is FVKESK.

In this sample, this clonotype turned up a few times. The chain couples TRBV20-1 to TRBJ1-3; no firm D call. The CDR3 is 12 residues long. Germline values: CDR1 DFQATT, CDR2 SNEGSKA (reference sequence). V gave up 2 bases and J gave up 1 base, with 3 bases separating them. DNA of the CDR3: TGCAGTGCTAGAACATCTGGAAACACCATATATTTT. Its translation: CSARTSGNTIYF.

The sample holds a few counts of this clonotype. This chain uses TRBV5-6 with TRBJ2-7; D uncertain. With 0 bases removed from V and 0 bases from J, the gap between germline ends came to 7 bases. CDR3 length: 14 residues. Germline CDR1 reads SGHDT; CDR2 reads YYEEEE. The CDR3 protein is CASSLAYSSYEQYF. Written as DNA, the CDR3 is TGTGCCAGCAGCTTGGCTTACAGCTCCTACGAGCAGTACTTC.

The chain employs TRBV7-8 and TRBJ1-5, with D maybe TRBD1 (5 bases). CDR3 length equals 17 residues. The V end was cut by 0 bases, the J end by 0 bases, with 12 bases between. Germline CDR1 SGHVS, CDR2 FQNEAQ. This CDR3 is CASSLALGHISNQPQHF. In nucleotides, the CDR3 is TGTGCCAGCAGCTTAGCACTCGGACACATTAGCAATCAGCCCCAGCATTTT. Drawing the rest from reference TRBV7-8 and TRBJ1-5, the complete variable domain is GAGVSQSPRYKVAKRGQDVALRCDPISGHVSLFWYQQALGQGPEFLTYFQNEAQLDKSGLPSDRFFAERPEGSVSTLKIQRTQQEDSAVYLCASSLALGHISNQPQHFGDGTRLSIL.

This clonotype was seen a few times. This chain uses TRBV6-1 with TRBJ1-2, with 8 bases that match TRBD1. Germline V gene data show CDR1 as MNHNS and CDR2 as SASEGT. The CDR3 loop spans 14 amino acids. V was clipped by 5 bases and J by 3 bases; unmatched bases: 5. The DNA for the CDR3 is TGTGCCAGCAGTTCCGGACAGGGCGACTATGGCTACACCTTC. Amino acids: CASSSGQGDYGYTF.

Notes on this clonotype: This could be a read error, since a much larger clone is one nucleotide away. The chain employs TRBV7-2 and TRBJ2-1; D not certain. The CDR3 totals 12 residues. The V gene's germline CDR1 is SGHTA and CDR2 FQGNSA. The CDR3 region is CDSSSRDNEQFF. As DNA, the CDR3 is TGTGACAGCAGCTCCCGAGACAATGAGCAGTTCTTC.

This rearrangement joins TRBV6-2 or TRBV6-3 to TRBJ2-7; D is perhaps TRBD2 (7 bases). CDR1 MNHEY and CDR2 SVGEGT come from the germline V gene. V was trimmed by 8 bases and J by 9 bases, leaving 14 bases between them. The CDR3 contains 11 residues. In DNA form, the CDR3 reads TGTGCCAGCTCCCAGGGGACTATGCAGTACTTC. As protein: CASSQGTMQYF.

The V gene is TRBV15, the J gene TRBJ2-5; D is tentatively TRBD1 or TRBD2 (5 bases each). Germline V gene sequence: CDR1 LNHNV, CDR2 YYDKDF (reference sequence). The V end lost 3 bases, the J end lost 1 base, and 18 bases lay between the germline ends. The CDR3 is 17 residues long. The CDR3 spells CATSRDPGPSTQETQYF. CDR3 bases: TGTGCCACCAGCAGGGACCCGGGACCGTCGACCCAAGAGACCCAGTACTTC.